The entry below gives a single TCR beta chain sequence along with its context. The antigen is not known. Following extraction, RNA underwent reverse transcription to cDNA, which served as the sequencing template. Profiled with immunoSEQ multiplex PCR; TCRdb holds only in-frame clones, not every one. The sample lists around 140,000 clones, approximately 50% seen once, with roughly 7.5% in the top ten. Peripheral blood samples and lesional scalp punch biopsies were obtained from alopecia areata patients. CDR3 size: 14 residues. Germline V lookup: CDR1 SGHTA, CDR2 FQGTGA. V lost 5 bases and J lost 7, with 15 bases in between. These data originate in a study of CD8+ T cells in alopecia areata. Study-level background: A 6-month period off drug followed tofacitinib, which lasted 6 to 18 months. Overall study results and limits: Against the mouse data, patients shared TCRs less clearly, possibly for HLA reasons.

The chain recombines TRBV7-3 with TRBJ2-1; tentative D call: TRBD1 (6 bases). The sample was CD4+ T cells sorted from blood. This TCR came from a human donor with alopecia areata. CDR3 nucleotides: TGTGCCAGCAGCCCTTTGACAGGACGGAATGAGCAGTTCTTC. Its translation: CASSPLTGRNEQFF.